These 5 T cell receptor beta chains came from one sample sequenced in a study of monozygotic twins with inflammatory bowel disease. TCRdb processed the 5' RACE reads again and assigns one entry to each CDR3 protein, with no DNA. Its table records approximately 400,000 distinct CDR3 sequences. The sequenced sample was blood. These receptors were taken from a human donor with ulcerative colitis or Crohn's disease, or a healthy co-twin of an affected twin (not recorded which).

This chain connects TRBV9 to TRBJ2-3; TCRdb designates TRBD2, a call that cannot be tested without DNA. The CDR3 has 17 residues. Germline values: CDR1 SGDLS, CDR2 YYNGEE. This chain's CDR3 is CASSARTSGIHTDTQYF.

This rearrangement joins TRBV4-3 to TRBJ2-1; TCRdb reports TRBD2, a call that lacks DNA to check it against. Per germline, CDR1 LGHNA and CDR2 YSLEER. The CDR3 covers 13 residues. The CDR3 sequence is CASSQLAGGEQFF.

The rearrangement uses TRBV10-3 and TRBJ1-2; TCRdb indicates TRBD1, and absent DNA this call remains unverified. The CDR3 runs to 15 residues. Looked up from germline, CDR1 is ENHRY and CDR2 is SYGVKD. The CDR3 protein is CAISESETGTYGYTF.

This chain joins TRBV11-2 and TRBJ2-7. CDR3 length: 13 residues. Per germline, CDR1 SGHAT and CDR2 FQNNGV. CDR3 sequence reads: CASSLGSRPEQYF.

This rearrangement joins TRBV5-1 to TRBJ1-1. Germline CDR1 reads SGHRS; CDR2 reads YFSETQ. The CDR3 spans 13 residues. The CDR3 loop is CASSPARSEEAFF.